This TCR beta chain is from a study of blood T cells in healthy people across ages. This clonotype appeared a few times. The antigen is unknown. Findings and limits, study-wide: Age showed a roughly linear inverse relationship with TCR beta diversity per million T cells.

This CDR3 comprises 13 residues. The germline V gene has CDR1 SNHLY and CDR2 FYNNEI. The second PCR ran about 6 to 12 cycles with a sample-barcoded 5' primer and J-beta primers. TCRdb analysed the 5' RACE reads with MiXCR anew, one entry per CDR3 protein. Of about 780,000 distinct CDR3 sequences in the sample, about half were seen once. The sequencing sample was made of blood. The sequence came from a man at least 80 years old in good health. The chain has TRBV2 and TRBJ2-7; 7 bases map to TRBD2. With the DNA end fitting TRBJ2-5 better, the J assignment may be wrong. CDR3 nucleotides: TGTGCCAGCAGAGGGCTAGCGGAGTGGACCCAGTACTTC. It translates to CASRGLAEWTQYF.